These T cell receptor beta chains were read from a single sample in a study of blood T cell repertoires in COVID-19. Assay used: immunoSEQ multiplex PCR; TCRdb lists only in-frame clones, some missing. The sample records approximately 280,000 clones, around 90% being singletons. The material sequenced was peripheral blood. The source is a man in his late teens or twenties with active or convalescent COVID-19. Both conserved end residues are part of each CDR3. Fields, in order: V gene, clone size, J gene, CDR3 protein. Some rows mark clone size as missing; the rest say once, few, many or name a class of expanded clone.

v_call: TRBV5-4; clone_size: .; j_call: TRBJ2-7; cdr3_aa: CASSLGGKYEQYF
v_call: TRBV4-1; clone_size: .; j_call: TRBJ2-3; cdr3_aa: CASSQEKWAEADTQYF
v_call: TRBV19; clone_size: .; j_call: TRBJ2-7; cdr3_aa: CASSIGQGLYEQYF
v_call: TRBV6-5; clone_size: .; j_call: TRBJ1-1; cdr3_aa: CATSLAQGPFF
v_call: TRBV12-5; clone_size: .; j_call: TRBJ1-5; cdr3_aa: CASGSRRGGRVNQPQHF
v_call: TRBV2; clone_size: .; j_call: TRBJ1-6; cdr3_aa: CASSEAGTAFYNSPLHF
v_call: TRBV6-1; clone_size: once; j_call: TRBJ1-6; cdr3_aa: CASSEGQVHF
v_call: TRBV9; clone_size: .; j_call: TRBJ2-3; cdr3_aa: CASSPQMGLAGGLDTQYF
v_call: TRBV9; clone_size: .; j_call: TRBJ2-2; cdr3_aa: CASSVEGARTGELFF
v_call: TRBV27; clone_size: once; j_call: TRBJ1-5; cdr3_aa: CASSSHLTGPQHF
v_call: TRBV2; clone_size: once; j_call: TRBJ2-1; cdr3_aa: CASSGLAGLYNEQFF
v_call: TRBV7-5; clone_size: .; j_call: TRBJ1-5; cdr3_aa: CARSCVGGRDGGGNQPQHF
v_call: TRBV19; clone_size: .; j_call: TRBJ1-2; cdr3_aa: CATKPTDTDWSGTSPNYGYTF
v_call: TRBV5-1; clone_size: .; j_call: TRBJ2-3; cdr3_aa: CASSHPEGDTQYF
v_call: TRBV24-1; clone_size: .; j_call: TRBJ2-1; cdr3_aa: CATSAGHYNEQFF
v_call: TRBV27; clone_size: .; j_call: TRBJ2-7; cdr3_aa: CASSLVSRGYEQYF
v_call: TRBV5-6; clone_size: .; j_call: TRBJ1-2; cdr3_aa: CASSFLNSFQESYTF
v_call: TRBV4-1; clone_size: .; j_call: TRBJ1-5; cdr3_aa: CASSPTTVNSNQPQHF
v_call: TRBV28; clone_size: .; j_call: TRBJ1-1; cdr3_aa: CASSASGQGDLNTEAFF
v_call: TRBV29-1; clone_size: .; j_call: TRBJ2-1; cdr3_aa: CSVNKNLYNEQFF
v_call: TRBV7-9; clone_size: .; j_call: TRBJ1-1; cdr3_aa: CASSLAAGLNTEAFF
v_call: TRBV6-2/TRBV6-3; clone_size: .; j_call: TRBJ1-5; cdr3_aa: CASSRLDQPQHF
v_call: TRBV10-3; clone_size: .; j_call: TRBJ2-7; cdr3_aa: CASSESGGGVGQYF
v_call: TRBV4-1; clone_size: .; j_call: TRBJ2-5; cdr3_aa: CASSQESSGYETQYF
v_call: TRBV2; clone_size: .; j_call: TRBJ2-7; cdr3_aa: CASTYRAYEQYF
v_call: TRBV10-3; clone_size: .; j_call: TRBJ1-2; cdr3_aa: CAIRGQGGYGYTF
v_call: TRBV7-9; clone_size: .; j_call: TRBJ2-2; cdr3_aa: CASSPTLDRGSLAGELFF
v_call: TRBV7-2; clone_size: few; j_call: TRBJ2-2; cdr3_aa: CASSLVGLAGTGELFF
v_call: TRBV27; clone_size: .; j_call: TRBJ2-5; cdr3_aa: CASSPASGAGETQYF
v_call: TRBV4-1; clone_size: few; j_call: TRBJ1-6; cdr3_aa: CASSQVHRPAILSSYNSPLHF
v_call: TRBV9; clone_size: .; j_call: TRBJ2-3; cdr3_aa: CASSLKPGLVGTRGVADTQYF
v_call: TRBV19; clone_size: .; j_call: TRBJ1-2; cdr3_aa: CASSIGRGRGGYTF
v_call: TRBV5-1; clone_size: .; j_call: TRBJ1-1; cdr3_aa: CASSLGVKAFF
v_call: TRBV5-4; clone_size: .; j_call: TRBJ1-6; cdr3_aa: CASSPRGGDSPLHF
v_call: TRBV7-9; clone_size: .; j_call: TRBJ2-5; cdr3_aa: CASSPTGAPEKETQYF
v_call: TRBV5-6; clone_size: .; j_call: TRBJ1-1; cdr3_aa: CASSWGRATTEAFF
v_call: TRBV29-1; clone_size: .; j_call: TRBJ1-2; cdr3_aa: CSVDTGVGGYTF
v_call: TRBV7-8; clone_size: .; j_call: TRBJ2-7; cdr3_aa: CASSLAVGGGSSYEQYF
v_call: TRBV4-2; clone_size: .; j_call: TRBJ2-7; cdr3_aa: CASSQQPLAGGYEQYF
v_call: TRBV10-3; clone_size: .; j_call: TRBJ1-3; cdr3_aa: CAIFPQGFGNTIYF
v_call: TRBV19; clone_size: .; j_call: TRBJ1-1; cdr3_aa: CASSIGGWTEAFF
v_call: TRBV14; clone_size: .; j_call: TRBJ2-1; cdr3_aa: CASSQDSGGSGHQFF
v_call: TRBV11-2; clone_size: .; j_call: TRBJ2-1; cdr3_aa: CASSHITARSNEQFF
v_call: TRBV2; clone_size: once; j_call: TRBJ1-1; cdr3_aa: CASSGLLGDTEAFF
v_call: TRBV9; clone_size: .; j_call: TRBJ1-2; cdr3_aa: CASTRSRASNYGYTF
v_call: TRBV14; clone_size: .; j_call: TRBJ2-3; cdr3_aa: CASNPTGGGDTQYF
v_call: TRBV2; clone_size: .; j_call: TRBJ1-1; cdr3_aa: CASSGIGQIKAFF
v_call: TRBV6-5; clone_size: .; j_call: TRBJ2-7; cdr3_aa: CASSYSFLHNYEQYF
v_call: TRBV18; clone_size: .; j_call: TRBJ1-2; cdr3_aa: CASSPRVPGSNYGYTF
v_call: TRBV9; clone_size: .; j_call: TRBJ2-7; cdr3_aa: CASSASPTYEQYF
v_call: TRBV15; clone_size: .; j_call: TRBJ1-5; cdr3_aa: CATRTGFVNQPQHF
v_call: TRBV11-1; clone_size: .; j_call: TRBJ2-7; cdr3_aa: CASSLAVGETGTF
v_call: TRBV5-1; clone_size: .; j_call: TRBJ2-1; cdr3_aa: CARPQGYNEQFF